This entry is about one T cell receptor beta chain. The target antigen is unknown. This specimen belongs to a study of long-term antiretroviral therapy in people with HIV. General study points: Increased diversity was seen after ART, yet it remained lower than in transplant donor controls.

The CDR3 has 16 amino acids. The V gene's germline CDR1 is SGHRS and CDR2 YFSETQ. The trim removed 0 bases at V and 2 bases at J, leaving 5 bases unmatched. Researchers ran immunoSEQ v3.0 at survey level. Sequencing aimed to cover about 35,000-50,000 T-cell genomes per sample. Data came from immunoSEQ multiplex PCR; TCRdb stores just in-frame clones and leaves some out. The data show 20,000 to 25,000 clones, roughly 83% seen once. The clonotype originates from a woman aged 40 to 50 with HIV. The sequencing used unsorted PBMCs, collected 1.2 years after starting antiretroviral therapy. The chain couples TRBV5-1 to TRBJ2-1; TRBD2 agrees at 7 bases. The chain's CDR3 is CASSLEGGSAYNEQFF. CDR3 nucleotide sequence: TGCGCCAGCAGCTTGGAGGGCGGGAGTGCCTACAATGAGCAGTTCTTC.